This TCR beta chain was sequenced for a study of T cell repertoires in cytomegalovirus infection. Study background: A matching HLA type, together with CMV infection, was signaled by public TCR beta signatures.

Germline V gives CDR1 SGHKS, CDR2 YYEKEE (reference sequence). The CDR3 spans 15 residues. Deletions cut 4 bases from V and 0 bases from J, with 13 bases between. Study observations and caveats: The cumulative frequency of public TCR beta families distinguished individuals who carried CMV together with the relevant HLA. CMV-specific TCR beta clonotypes restricted by HLA-C were the ones dominating the ex vivo response.

In TCRdb, the reads were re-called with MiXCR into one record per CDR3 protein. This sample yields hundreds of thousands of distinct CDR3 sequences, of which 22% are seen a single time; roughly 18% belongs to the top ten. This clonotype appeared once. Its target is not known. The chain joins TRBV5-5 to TRBJ1-1; D is uncertain. The TCR originated in a human donor in good health (CMV status not recorded). Some clones in this sample may be carry-over from other donors' samples. Sequenced sample: CD8+ T cells from PBMCs. CDR3 sequence: CASSPLVVMNTEAFF. Here the CDR3 DNA reads TGTGCCAGCAGCCCATTGGTTGTGATGAACACTGAAGCTTTCTTT.